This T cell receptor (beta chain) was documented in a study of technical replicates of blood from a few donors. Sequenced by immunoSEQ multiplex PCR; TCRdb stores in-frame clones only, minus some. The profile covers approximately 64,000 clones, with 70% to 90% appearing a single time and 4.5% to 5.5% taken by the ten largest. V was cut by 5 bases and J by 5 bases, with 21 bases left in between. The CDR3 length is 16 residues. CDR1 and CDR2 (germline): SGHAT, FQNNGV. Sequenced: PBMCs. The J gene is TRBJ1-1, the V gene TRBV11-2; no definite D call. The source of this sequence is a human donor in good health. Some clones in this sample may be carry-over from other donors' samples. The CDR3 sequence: CASSRFSRSGGTEAFF. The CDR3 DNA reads TGTGCCAGCAGCCGATTTTCCCGGAGCGGCGGGACTGAAGCTTTCTTT. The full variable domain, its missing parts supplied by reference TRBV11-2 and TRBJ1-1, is EAGVAQSPRYKIIEKRQSVAFWCNPISGHATLYWYQQILGQGPKLLIQFQNNGVVDDSQLPKDRFSAERLKGVDSTLKIQPAKLEDSAVYLCASSRFSRSGGTEAFFGQGTRLTVV.